This is a list of T cell receptor beta chains from one sample in a study of blood T cell repertoires in COVID-19. Clones were read by immunoSEQ multiplex PCR, and TCRdb kept only the in-frame ones, dropping some. The sample holds about 180,000 clones; 70% to 90% are singletons and the top ten take 15% to 20%. The source material was peripheral blood. These receptors were collected from an older person with COVID-19, enrolled during active disease. CDR3s include the opening cysteine and the closing phenylalanine or tryptophan. The D gene is left open where the match is weak. Size is omitted from some rows. Given values are once, few, many or a class for expanded clones.

>TRBJ1-5|-|TRBV28|once
TGTGCCAGCAGTGGGGGGTTCAATCAGCCCCAGCATTTT
CASSGGFNQPQHF
>TRBJ1-6|-|TRBV2|-
TGTGCCAGCAGTTTGACAGGCGGGGGTAATTCACCCCTCCACTTT
CASSLTGGGNSPLHF
>TRBJ2-3|-|TRBV7-2|-
TGTGCCAGCAGCCAAGCCGATACGCAGTATTTT
CASSQADTQYF
>TRBJ1-6|-|TRBV28|-
TGTGCCAGCAGTGGCGGAAGATTTAATTCACCCCTCCACTTT
CASSGGRFNSPLHF
>TRBJ1-2|TRBD1|TRBV19|medium-sized
TGTGCCAGTAGCCCTACAGGACAGGGCAACTATGGCTACACCTTC
CASSPTGQGNYGYTF
>TRBJ2-7|TRBD1|TRBV5-8|-
TGTGCCAGCAGCATTGGACAGGGTAATTACGAGCAGTACTTC
CASSIGQGNYEQYF
>TRBJ1-4|-|TRBV14|-
TGTGCCAGCAGCCAAGATGCGGGGTTTAAACTGTTTTTT
CASSQDAGFKLFF
>TRBJ1-5|TRBD1|TRBV2|once
TGTGCCAGCAGTCCGGACAGGTTTAGCAATCAGCCCCAGCATTTT
CASSPDRFSNQPQHF
>TRBJ2-1|-|TRBV9|-
TGTGCCAGCAGCCTCAGTTACAATGAGCAGTTCTTC
CASSLSYNEQFF
>TRBJ2-7|-|TRBV15|-
TGTGCCACCAGCAAGGCCCATAGCGGAGCGCCCTACGAGCAGTACTTC
CATSKAHSGAPYEQYF
>TRBJ2-1|-|TRBV28|-
TGTGCCAGCCTCGTAAGGCAGGGGCTCTACAATGAGCAGTTCTTC
CASLVRQGLYNEQFF
>TRBJ2-7|-|TRBV5-6|-
TGTGCCAGCAGCTTGCTCCACGAGCAGTACTTC
CASSLLHEQYF
>TRBJ1-5|-|TRBV7-2|-
TGTGCCAGCAGCTTACGGACAGAACAGCCCCAGCATTTT
CASSLRTEQPQHF
>TRBJ1-2|-|TRBV2|-
TGTGCCAGCACACAGAGCTATGGCTACACCTTC
CASTQSYGYTF
>TRBJ1-3|-|TRBV30|few
TGTGCCTCGGAGGCAAGCTCTGGAAACACCATATATTTT
CASEASSGNTIYF
>TRBJ2-5|TRBD2|TRBV2|-
TGTGCCAGCAGCAAACTAGCGGGGGGACAAGAGACCCAGTACTTC
CASSKLAGGQETQYF
>TRBJ1-2|TRBD1|TRBV9|-
TGTGCCAGCAGCGCTCTGACAGGGGTTGGTGGCTACACCTTC
CASSALTGVGGYTF
>TRBJ2-3|-|TRBV15|-
TGTGCCACCAGCAGAGATCGTGGGGCCTTCTTGACAGATACGCAGTATTTT
CATSRDRGAFLTDTQYF
>TRBJ1-5|-|TRBV28|-
TGTGCCAGCACCATATCACTTCAGGGACAGCCCCAGCATTTT
CASTISLQGQPQHF
>TRBJ1-5|-|TRBV19|few
TGTGCCAGTAGTAAGGGACATCTCGGCAATCAGCCCCAGCATTTT
CASSKGHLGNQPQHF
>TRBJ2-1|-|TRBV21-1|-
TGTGCCAGCAGCAAAGCGCGAGATAGCGGGGGGCCCTTCAATGAGCAGTTCTTC
CASSKARDSGGPFNEQFF
>TRBJ2-3|TRBD2|TRBV10-3|-
TGTGCCATCAGTGGTAGCGGGGGTCGCACAGATACGCAGTATTTT
CAISGSGGRTDTQYF
>TRBJ1-5|TRBD1|TRBV19|-
TGTGCCAGTAACCCCGGACAGGTGGATCAGCCCCAGCATTTT
CASNPGQVDQPQHF
>TRBJ2-5|-|TRBV7-9|few
TGTGCCAGCAGCTCACCGACAGGACCGGAGACCCAGTACTTC
CASSSPTGPETQYF
>TRBJ2-5|TRBD2|TRBV28|-
TGTGCCAGCACCACCACCTTGAGGCGCGGGAGAGGGACCCAGTACTTC
CASTTTLRRGRGTQYF
>TRBJ1-6|-|TRBV12-3/TRBV12-4|-
TGTGCCAGCAGTTTTCCAGGGGCACCCCTCCACTTT
CASSFPGAPLHF
>TRBJ2-7|TRBD2|TRBV2|-
TGTGCCAGCTCCGTCCACTTGGGACTAGCGGCCCTCTCCTACGAGCAGTACTTC
CASSVHLGLAALSYEQYF
>TRBJ2-7|TRBD1|TRBV5-4|-
TGTGCCAGCAGCTTAGGGCAGGGGGCTTGGGAGCAGTACTTC
CASSLGQGAWEQYF
>TRBJ2-1|TRBD2|TRBV5-1|-
TGCGCCAGCAGCCTTGAGGTGGACGTTAGCGGGAGTTTATACAATGAGCAGTTCTTC
CASSLEVDVSGSLYNEQFF
>TRBJ2-7|TRBD2|TRBV7-9|once
TGTGCCGCCCAGAACACCCGCAGCGGGAGCTCTTACGAGCAGTACTTC
CAAQNTRSGSSYEQYF